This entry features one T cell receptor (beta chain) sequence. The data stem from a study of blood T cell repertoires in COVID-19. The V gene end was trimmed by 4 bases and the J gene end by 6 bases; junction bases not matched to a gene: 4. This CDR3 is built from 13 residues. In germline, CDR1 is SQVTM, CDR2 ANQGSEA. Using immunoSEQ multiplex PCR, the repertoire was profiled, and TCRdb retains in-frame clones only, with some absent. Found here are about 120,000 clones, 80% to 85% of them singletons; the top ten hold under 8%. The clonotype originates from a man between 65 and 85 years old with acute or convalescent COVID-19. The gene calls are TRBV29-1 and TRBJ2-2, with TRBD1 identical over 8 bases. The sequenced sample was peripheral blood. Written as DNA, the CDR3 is TGCAGCGTTGTGCAGGGGGCGGCCGGGGAGCTGTTTTTT. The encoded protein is CSVVQGAAGELFF.